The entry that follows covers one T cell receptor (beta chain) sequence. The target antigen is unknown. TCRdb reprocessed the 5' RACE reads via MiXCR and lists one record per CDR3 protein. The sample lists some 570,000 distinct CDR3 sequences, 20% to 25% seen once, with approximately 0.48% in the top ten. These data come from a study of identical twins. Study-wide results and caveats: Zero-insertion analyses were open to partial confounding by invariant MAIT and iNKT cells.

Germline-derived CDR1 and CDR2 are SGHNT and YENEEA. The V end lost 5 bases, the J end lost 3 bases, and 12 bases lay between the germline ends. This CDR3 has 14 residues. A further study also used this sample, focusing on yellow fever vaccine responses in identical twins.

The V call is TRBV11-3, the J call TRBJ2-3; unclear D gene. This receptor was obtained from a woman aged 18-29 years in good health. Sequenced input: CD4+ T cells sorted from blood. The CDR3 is CASSLSTTTDTQYF. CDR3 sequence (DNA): TGTGCCAGCAGCCTATCAACAACTACAGATACGCAGTATTTT.